The source of this T cell receptor beta chain is a study of CD8+ T cells in alopecia areata. Study as a whole: The study gave treated patients oral tofacitinib at 5 to 10 mg twice daily.

Treatment denoted: oral pan-JAK inhibitor, 5-10 mg twice daily. RNA extraction and reverse transcription yielded cDNA as sequencing template. Method: immunoSEQ multiplex PCR; TCRdb's copy keeps in-frame clones and lacks some. The repertoire holds about 140,000 clones, with more than 85% as singletons. CDR1 ENHRY and CDR2 SYGVKD come from the germline V gene. This CDR3 has 10 residues. Trimming took off 10 bases at V and 8 bases at J, with 11 bases between the two ends. The specimen was CD8+ T cells sorted from blood, collected at week 4, from a patient treated with tofacitinib. This chain joins TRBV10-3 and TRBJ1-2, with D unresolved. The sequence derives from a human donor with alopecia areata. The CDR3 nucleotides are TGTGCCACCTACACCGGCGGCTACACCTTC. Its protein product is CATYTGGYTF.